One and the same sample provided the 30 T cell receptor beta chains below, sequenced in a study of cytomegalovirus exposure and HLA in healthy donors. In the PCR, 60 Vbeta and 13 Jbeta primers were used. Method: immunoSEQ multiplex PCR; TCRdb's copy keeps in-frame clones and lacks some. In the table there are 180,000 or so clones, 60% to 85% of which are singletons. Sequencing used PBMCs. The receptors were gathered from a man in his late teens or twenties in good health and CMV-seronegative.

On this clone: This sample also contains other DNA sequences that code for the same CDR3. V and J are TRBV30 and TRBJ1-1; D is unclear. V lost 3 bases to trimming and J lost 5 bases, with 13 bases between them. Germline V gives CDR1 GTSNPN, CDR2 SVGIG (reference sequence). This CDR3 has 13 amino acids. The CDR3 bases are TGTGCCTGGAGCTCAAACCCCGGGACTGAAGCTTTCTTT. It is translated as CAWSSNPGTEAFF. The entire variable domain, with the rest obtained from reference TRBV30 and TRBJ1-1, is as follows: SQTIHQWPATLVQPVGSPLSLECTVEGTSNPNLYWYRQAAGRGLQLLFYSVGIGQISSEVPQNLSASRPQDRQFILSSKKLLLSDSGFYLCAWSSNPGTEAFFGQGTRLTVV.

This clone was seen more than once but under ten times. The chain employs TRBV27 and TRBJ1-2, with 8 bases matching TRBD1. Trimming took 2 bases from V and 4 from J; bases not matched to a gene: 9. This CDR3 contains 16 residues. The germline V gene has CDR1 MNHEY and CDR2 SMNVEV (reference sequence). CDR3 bases: TGTGCCAGCAGTTTACAAGTGCCCGGACAGGGCTATGGCTACACCTTC. Amino acid sequence: CASSLQVPGQGYGYTF.

The chain links TRBV27 to TRBJ2-7; 12 bases match TRBD2. V shed 5 bases and J 3 bases; nucleotides not matched to a gene: 5. Per germline, CDR1 MNHEY and CDR2 SMNVEV (reference sequence). CDR3 size: 15 residues. The CDR3 DNA follows: TGTGCCAGCAGTCTGACTAGCGGGAGCGGCTACGAGCAGTACTTC. Its protein is CASSLTSGSGYEQYF.

The V and J genes are TRBV29-1 and TRBJ1-2; TRBD1 aligns across 7 bases. The germline CDR1 and CDR2 sequences are SQVTM and ANQGSEA. The CDR3 contains 14 residues. The V segment lost 1 base and the J segment 7 bases; nucleotides outside the gene matches: 9. CDR3 sequence (DNA): TGCAGCGTTGAAGGACAGGGATATGCGTCTGGCTACACCTTC. Amino acid sequence: CSVEGQGYASGYTF.

This clone occurred once. The chain employs TRBV21-1 and TRBJ1-1. TRBV21-1 is assigned pseudogene status. The CDR3 consists of 13 residues. In DNA form, the CDR3 reads TGTGCCAGCAGCAAAGGTCCTAGAGGGTCGGCTTTCTTT. Its translation: CASSKGPRGSAFF.

This clone has a single count. This sequence joins TRBV7-3 and TRBJ2-2; possibly TRBD1 for D (5 bases). CDR1 and CDR2 from the germline V gene are SGHTA and FQGTGA. The CDR3 is 14 amino acids. The V and J ends lost 1 base and 6 bases respectively, with 9 bases between them. The CDR3 sequence is CASSLMSGPGELFF. The CDR3 DNA reads as TGTGCCAGCAGCTTAATGTCAGGGCCCGGGGAGCTGTTTTTT.

In the case of this clone: Other DNA sequences in this sample translate to the same CDR3. The rearrangement joins TRBV27 to TRBJ2-7, with 11 bases matching TRBD1. The CDR3 loop spans 15 amino acids. Per the germline V gene, CDR1 is MNHEY and CDR2 is SMNVEV (reference sequence). V shed 5 bases and J 3 bases; nucleotides not matched to a gene: 6. The CDR3 is CASSVGTGGYYEQYF. CDR3 bases: TGTGCCAGCAGTGTCGGGACAGGGGGGTACTACGAGCAGTACTTC.

V and J are TRBV7-8 and TRBJ2-1; 7 positions agree with TRBD1. Germline CDR1 and CDR2: SGHVS and FQNEAQ. The CDR3 is made up of 14 amino acids. Unmatched junction bases numbered 12, after V lost 1 base and J lost 15 bases. CDR3 bases: TGTGCCAGCAGCTTAGGTGCCGTCAGGACAGGATCGTTCTTC. This translates into CASSLGAVRTGSFF.

This clone was counted a few times. Germline and junction disagree at one end, which may indicate a read error. V is TRBV7-7 and J is TRBJ2-3, with no clear D. The CDR3 sequence is 10 residues long. Per the germline V gene, CDR1 is SSHAT and CDR2 is FNYEAQ (reference sequence). The CDR3 reads CASSSRPQYF. The CDR3 nucleotides are TGTGCTAGCAGCTCGCGCCCCCAGTATTTT.

This clone has only a few counts. This chain joins TRBV20-1 and TRBJ2-2; perhaps TRBD1 as D (5 bases). CDR1 is DFQATT and CDR2 is SNEGSKA in the germline V gene (reference sequence). Trimming pared 3 bases from V and 8 bases from J, leaving 7 bases between. The CDR3 has 11 amino acids. CDR3 sequence: CSASSGGELFF. Written as DNA, the CDR3 is TGCAGTGCTAGTTCAGGGGGGGAGCTGTTTTTT.

V gene TRBV29-1 combines with J gene TRBJ2-7, with 7 bases fitting TRBD1. The CDR3 consists of 12 residues. The germline V gene encodes CDR1 SQVTM and CDR2 ANQGSEA. The V and J ends lost 6 bases and 1 base, in that order; junction bases with no gene match: 3. The DNA for the CDR3 is TGCAGCGTGCCGGGACAGTCCTACGAGCAGTACTTC. Translation: CSVPGQSYEQYF.

The rearrangement links TRBV7-2 to TRBJ2-4, with D hard to call. This CDR3 region has 13 residues. V shed 3 bases and J shed 1 base, with 4 bases lying between them. From germline, CDR1 is SGHTA and CDR2 FQGNSA. CDR3 nucleotides: TGTGCCAGCAGCTTGTCGGCCAAAAACATTCAGTACTTC. Residues: CASSLSAKNIQYF. Complete variable domain (other parts from reference TRBV7-2 and TRBJ2-4): GAGVSQSPSNKVTEKGKDVELRCDPISGHTALYWYRQSLGQGLEFLIYFQGNSAPDKSGLPSDRFSAERTGGSVSTLTIQRTQQEDSAVYLCASSLSAKNIQYFGAGTRLSVL.

As to this clone: An end of the junction differs from the germline gene, which may be a read error. This sequence joins TRBV9 and TRBJ2-2; maybe TRBD1 (7 bases). The CDR3 length is 18 residues. Looked up from germline, CDR1 is SGDLS and CDR2 is YYNGEE. The CDR3 loop is CASSVPEMTGTNTGELFF. DNA for the CDR3: TGTGCTAGCAGCGTCCCAGAAATGACAGGGACTAACACCGGGGAGCTGTTTTTT.

J is TRBJ1-2 and V is TRBV28; D might be TRBD1 (5 bases). This CDR3 has 14 residues. Trimming pared 6 bases from V and 4 bases from J, leaving 15 bases between. Per germline, CDR1 MDHEN and CDR2 SYDVKM. The CDR3 DNA is TGTGCCAGCAGCGGGGGACGGAGGTCCTATGGCTACACCTTC. This gives the protein CASSGGRRSYGYTF.

The rearrangement links TRBV7-9 to TRBJ2-3; 10 bases line up with TRBD1. The CDR3 has 16 amino acids. Trimming at V came to 5 bases and at J to 6 bases, leaving 11 bases not matched to a gene. Germline CDR1 and CDR2: SEHNR and FQNEAQ (reference sequence). The CDR3 reads CASSHRDRGVRDTQYF. The CDR3, as DNA: TGTGCCAGCAGCCACCGGGACAGGGGCGTGCGGGATACGCAGTATTTT.

The chain has TRBV7-3 and TRBJ2-1; D is perhaps TRBD2 (5 bases). Trimming stripped 5 bases from V and 0 bases from J, with 14 bases between. CDR3 length equals 16 residues. CDR1 is SGHTA, CDR2 FQGTGA, per germline. The CDR3 DNA is TGTGCCAGCAGCCCGGTAGCAGGACTCTCCTACAATGAGCAGTTCTTC. Amino acids: CASSPVAGLSYNEQFF.

About this clone itself: Mismatch with germline at one junction end may stem from a read error. The chain uses TRBV7-9 and TRBJ2-1, with 9 bases aligning to TRBD2. The CDR3 spans 15 residues. Germline assignment: CDR1 SEHNR and CDR2 FQNEAQ (reference sequence). The CDR3 DNA follows: TGTTCCAGCAGCTTAGAGGCGGGAGGGAACAATGAGCAGTTCTTC. Protein product: CSSSLEAGGNNEQFF.

This clone was counted only a few times. V usage is TRBV6-5 and J usage is TRBJ2-5; TRBD1 agrees at 8 bases. V trimming: 7 bases; J trimming: 11 bases; junction bases outside the gene matches: 12. The germline V gene has CDR1 MNHEY and CDR2 SVGAGI. The CDR3 runs 13 residues. The CDR3 spells CASIWAGGGEQYF. The CDR3 DNA follows: TGTGCCAGCATTTGGGCAGGGGGCGGGGAGCAGTACTTC.

This sequence joins TRBV7-3 and TRBJ2-3, with TRBD2 matching 7 bases. Unmatched junction bases numbered 6, after V lost 5 bases and J lost 1 base. The CDR3 spans 15 residues. The germline V gene has CDR1 SGHTA and CDR2 FQGTGA. The CDR3 DNA reads TGTGCCAGCAGCGCACTAGCGAGACGCACAGATACGCAGTATTTT. Translating gives CASSALARRTDTQYF.

The chain couples TRBV7-9 to TRBJ2-7, with TRBD1 identical over 9 bases. V lost 5 bases and J lost 3; bases outside the gene matches: 5. Germline V gene lookup returns CDR1 SEHNR and CDR2 FQNEAQ (reference sequence). The CDR3 totals 14 residues. The CDR3 nucleotides are TGTGCCAGCAGCCCCGGGACAGGGAACTACGAGCAGTACTTC. It translates to CASSPGTGNYEQYF. Full variable domain (rest looked up from reference TRBV7-9 and TRBJ2-7): DTGVSQNPRHKITKRGQNVTFRCDPISEHNRLYWYRQTLGQGPEFLTYFQNEAQLEKSRLLSDRFSAERPKGSFSTLEIQRTEQGDSAMYLCASSPGTGNYEQYFGPGTRLTVT.

This chain joins TRBV9 and TRBJ2-2, with TRBD2 identical over 7 bases. CDR3 length: 17 residues. Per germline, CDR1 SGDLS and CDR2 YYNGEE. Germline trimming cut 3 bases from V and 0 bases from J; bases unmatched to any gene: 8. CDR3 amino acids: CASSAGEGRANTGELFF. The CDR3 bases are TGTGCCAGCAGCGCCGGAGAGGGGAGGGCGAACACCGGGGAGCTGTTTTTT.

This clone has a handful of counts. The rearrangement links TRBV6-1 to TRBJ2-3, with unresolved D. Germline CDR1 MNHNS, CDR2 SASEGT. There are 15 residues in the CDR3. Trimming took off 3 bases at V and 2 bases at J, with 12 bases between the two ends. The CDR3 loop reads CASSDASLITDTQYF. DNA for the CDR3: TGTGCCAGCAGTGATGCCAGTCTGATCACAGATACGCAGTATTTT.

The genes are TRBV11-2 and TRBJ2-5; TRBD2 matches 11 bases. Germline trimming cut 3 bases from V and 5 bases from J; bases unmatched to any gene: 5. Germline V gene sequence: CDR1 SGHAT, CDR2 FQNNGV. CDR3 size: 15 residues. CDR3 sequence: CASSFLAGGLETQYF. The DNA of the CDR3 is TGTGCCAGCAGCTTTTTAGCGGGGGGGCTTGAGACCCAGTACTTC.

This clone was observed a single time. The V call is TRBV28, the J call TRBJ2-3; 7 nucleotides match TRBD2. The junction had 4 bases not matched to a gene; V was cut back by 5 bases and J by 2 bases. CDR1 is MDHEN, CDR2 SYDVKM, per germline. The CDR3 contains 14 residues. The chain's CDR3 is CASSKGTITDTQYF. DNA of the CDR3: TGTGCCAGCAGTAAGGGGACTATCACAGATACGCAGTATTTT. Combining the CDR3 with reference TRBV28 and TRBJ2-3 gives the whole variable domain DVKVTQSSRYLVKRTGEKVFLECVQDMDHENMFWYRQDPGLGLRLIYFSYDVKMKEKGDIPEGYSVSREKKERFSLILESASTNQTSMYLCASSKGTITDTQYFGPGTRLTVL.

The chain recombines TRBV2 with TRBJ2-3; 9 nucleotides align to TRBD1. Germline V lookup: CDR1 SNHLY, CDR2 FYNNEI. This CDR3 has 15 residues. Trimming at V came to 8 bases and at J to 3 bases, leaving 9 bases not matched to a gene. CDR3 sequence: CASPRDGTGTDTQYF. CDR3 nucleotides: TGTGCCAGCCCAAGGGACGGGACAGGGACAGATACGCAGTATTTT. The full variable domain, its missing parts supplied by reference TRBV2 and TRBJ2-3, is EPEVTQTPSHQVTQMGQEVILRCVPISNHLYFYWYRQILGQKVEFLVSFYNNEISEKSEIFDDQFSVERPDGSNFTLKIRSTKLEDSAMYFCASPRDGTGTDTQYFGPGTRLTVL.

The chain uses TRBV2 and TRBJ2-7; D is possibly TRBD1 (6 bases). V was shortened by 4 bases and J by 7 bases, with 17 bases between the two germline ends. CDR3 length: 14 residues. Germline CDR1 reads SNHLY; CDR2 reads FYNNEI. CDR3 sequence: CASSVDRAFGEQYF. The CDR3 nucleotides are TGTGCCAGCAGTGTGGACAGAGCTTTTGGAGAGCAGTACTTC.

Concerning this clone: At one of its ends the junction is not consistent with the germline gene, which may arise from a read error. J is TRBJ1-2 and V is TRBV7-9; D is undetermined. The CDR3 has 9 residues. Germline lookup yields CDR1 SEHNR and CDR2 FQNEAQ (reference sequence). CDR3 amino acids: CASSLERSF. The CDR3 region has the DNA TGTGCCAGCAGCTTAGAGAGGAGCTTC.

This clone showed up just once. The chain carries TRBV2 and TRBJ2-2, with a possible D match to TRBD2 (7 bases). V lost 6 bases and J 4 bases, leaving 12 bases between the germline ends. Germline-derived CDR1 and CDR2 are SNHLY and FYNNEI. CDR3 size: 14 residues. The DNA of the CDR3 is TGTGCCAGCAGAGGGGGGGCAGGCACCGGGGAGCTGTTTTTT. Its protein product is CASRGGAGTGELFF.

The chain employs TRBV30 and TRBJ2-4; perhaps TRBD1 as D (6 bases). Looked up from germline, CDR1 is GTSNPN and CDR2 is SVGIG (reference sequence). The V end lost 4 bases, the J end lost 6 bases, and 7 bases lay between the germline ends. This CDR3 comprises 11 residues. CDR3 DNA sequence: TGTGCCTGGAAAGGGGGAAACATTCAGTACTTC. Its translation is CAWKGGNIQYF.

The chain combines TRBV7-9 with TRBJ2-5; 8 bases are a match to TRBD1. Germline trimming cut 2 bases from V and 5 bases from J; bases unmatched to any gene: 10. The germline V gene has CDR1 SEHNR and CDR2 FQNEAQ (reference sequence). The CDR3 is 16 residues long. Here the CDR3 reads CASSLPDRGSMETQYF. As DNA, the CDR3 is TGTGCCAGCAGCTTACCCGACAGGGGATCTATGGAGACCCAGTACTTC.